The 24 T cell receptor beta chains in this list originate from one sample, sequenced in a study of T cell repertoires in cytomegalovirus infection. One entry per CDR3 protein results from TCRdb running MiXCR on the reads. The table records about 770,000 distinct CDR3 sequences, 25% to 30% of them present only once. These receptors have no known antigen. Sequences were derived from cultured CD8+ T cells from PBMCs, sampled from culture after CMV antigen stimulation. These receptors were obtained from a human donor in good health (CMV status not recorded). Some clones in this sample may be carry-over from other donors' samples.

The genes are TRBV5-6 and TRBJ2-1; perhaps TRBD2 as D (6 bases). The V and J ends lost 3 bases and 6 bases respectively, with 10 bases between them. Germline V CDR1 and CDR2: SGHDT, YYEEEE. The CDR3 totals 13 residues. CDR3 coding DNA: TGTGCCAGCAGCTCCGGGAGAACCAATGAGCAGTTCTTC. Protein sequence: CASSSGRTNEQFF.

This clonotype was picked up a small number of times. The V call is TRBV12-3 or TRBV12-4, the J call TRBJ2-2; the match to TRBD2 covers 8 bases. The CDR3 consists of 16 residues. The ends lost 5 bases at V and 5 bases at J; junction bases unmatched: 10. CDR3 protein: CASSRSGTSSTGELFF. For the CDR3, the DNA is TGTGCCAGCAGTCGATCCGGGACTAGTTCGACCGGGGAGCTGTTTTTT.

About this clonotype: Possible read error: a much larger clone is one base away. The rearrangement links TRBV5-5 to TRBJ2-6; D uncertain. V lost 0 bases and J 0 bases, leaving 4 bases between the germline ends. The germline gives CDR1 SGHKS, CDR2 YYEKEE (reference sequence). This CDR3 spans 15 amino acids. CDR3 loop: CASSLDISGANVLTF. The CDR3 DNA reads as TGTGCCAGCAGCTTGGACATCTCTGGGGCCAACGTCCTGACTTTC.

This clonotype was picked up a small number of times. The genes are TRBV6-6 and TRBJ2-1; 8 nucleotides agree with TRBD2. Germline V CDR1 and CDR2: MNHNY, SVGAGI (reference sequence). This CDR3 is built from 16 residues. J lost 5 bases, V lost 0 bases, and 6 bases had no gene match. The CDR3, as DNA: TGTGCCAGCAGTTACTCGAGGACTAGCCAAGACAATGAGCAGTTCTTC. Its translation is CASSYSRTSQDNEQFF.

This chain uses TRBV24-1 with TRBJ1-2; possibly TRBD1 for D (5 bases). This CDR3 region has 14 residues. Per germline, CDR1 KGHDR and CDR2 SFDVKD. The V end lost 6 bases, the J end lost 0 bases, and 10 bases lay between the germline ends. The CDR3 loop reads CATSRGVANYGYTF. The CDR3 coding sequence is TGTGCCACCAGTCGAGGGGTCGCTAACTATGGCTACACCTTC.

To note about this clonotype: A junction boundary mismatches the germline segment, possibly from a read error. The chain has TRBV2 and TRBJ1-2; D is ambiguous. Germline lookup yields CDR1 SNHLY and CDR2 FYNNEI. CDR3 size: 13 residues. In nucleotides, the CDR3 is TGTGTCAGCAGTGACCCGGGTTTGGGGGGCTACACCTTC. Protein product: CVSSDPGLGGYTF.

DNA for the CDR3: TGTGCCAGCAGCTCCTGGACTAGCGGCAATGAGCAGTTCTTC. Its translation: CASSSWTSGNEQFF. The chain has TRBV11-2 and TRBJ2-1, with 10 bases that match TRBD2. Germline CDR1 SGHAT, CDR2 FQNNGV. V lost 4 bases and J lost 6; bases outside the gene matches: 3. The CDR3 totals 14 residues.

The chain's CDR3 is CASSQDRHIGNEQFF. DNA of the CDR3: TGCGCCAGCAGCCAAGATCGGCACATCGGGAATGAGCAGTTCTTC. The rearrangement joins TRBV4-1 to TRBJ2-1, with D hard to call. Germline V CDR1 and CDR2: MGHRA, YSYEKL. Trimming shortened V by 0 bases and J by 7 bases, and 13 bases separated the two germline ends. The CDR3 sequence is 15 residues long.

The chain links TRBV6-2 or TRBV6-3 to TRBJ1-2, with a tentative D call TRBD1 (6 bases). Germline V CDR1 and CDR2: MNHEY, SVGEGT. The CDR3 extends over 14 amino acids. V lost 6 bases, J lost 4 bases, and 15 bases lay in between. The CDR3 protein is CASSRDRTSYGYTF. CDR3 bases: TGTGCCAGCAGCCGAGACAGGACGTCCTATGGCTACACCTTC.

The rearrangement joins TRBV7-8 to TRBJ2-5; D might be TRBD2 (6 bases). Germline V gene data show CDR1 as SGHVS and CDR2 as FQNEAQ. The CDR3 sequence is 14 residues long. Trimming pared 5 bases from V and 1 base from J, leaving 11 bases between. The CDR3 loop is CASSRGSSQETQYF. As DNA, the CDR3 is TGTGCCAGCAGCCGGGGGAGTAGCCAAGAGACCCAGTACTTC.

The chain recombines TRBV7-9 with TRBJ2-2, with TRBD1 identical over 10 bases. Trimming at V came to 4 bases and at J to 7 bases, leaving 9 bases not matched to a gene. The CDR3 length is 16 residues. Per the germline V gene, CDR1 is SEHNR and CDR2 is FQNEAQ (reference sequence). DNA of the CDR3: TGTGCCAGCAGCTCCCGGGACAGGGGAAGGAGCGGGGAGCTGTTTTTT. This codes for CASSSRDRGRSGELFF.

This clonotype has more than one count but fewer than ten. This sequence joins TRBV6-5 and TRBJ2-3, with TRBD2 matching 7 bases. CDR1 MNHEY and CDR2 SVGAGI come from the germline V gene. Trimming at V came to 0 bases and at J to 4 bases, leaving 1 base not matched to a gene. This CDR3 is built from 14 residues. The CDR3 region is CASSYSTSPDTQYF. The CDR3 DNA is TGTGCCAGCAGTTACTCGACTAGCCCAGATACGCAGTATTTT.

This clonotype was detected only once. J is TRBJ1-2 and V is TRBV2, with D possibly being TRBD1 (6 bases). Germline assignment: CDR1 SNHLY and CDR2 FYNNEI. The CDR3 has 12 amino acids. Trimming removed 10 bases from V and 7 bases from J, with 16 bases in between. DNA of the CDR3: TGTGCCACTTTACAGGGAATGGCTGGCTACACCTTC. Protein product: CATLQGMAGYTF.

The CDR3 bases are TGTGCCAGCAGCCGAAGGGATGGAGCGAGACACCCGAACACCGGGGAGCTGTTTTTT. Translated, it gives CASSRRDGARHPNTGELFF. The V call is TRBV11-3, the J call TRBJ2-2, with D unclear. Germline V gene lookup returns CDR1 SGHNT and CDR2 YENEEA. The CDR3 extends over 19 amino acids. V lost 5 bases and J lost 0, with 22 bases in between.

J is TRBJ2-1 and V is TRBV7-2; 9 bases fit TRBD1. The length of the CDR3 is 12 residues. Trimming removed 5 bases from V and 13 bases from J; junction bases left unmatched: 6. Germline CDR1 is SGHTA and CDR2 is FQGNSA. The CDR3 bases are TGTGCCAGCAGCCGCGGGGGACAGGGACAGTTCTTC. It is translated as CASSRGGQGQFF.

This clonotype was detected only a few times. This chain joins TRBV27 and TRBJ1-2, with D hard to call. Germline V CDR1 and CDR2: MNHEY, SMNVEV (reference sequence). The CDR3 has 18 amino acids. The V gene lost 6 bases and the J gene lost 1 base, with 24 bases spanning the gap. The CDR3 region has the DNA TGTGCCAGCAGAGTTAGAGCAACTGACCTCCACTTTAACTATGGCTACACCTTC. Amino acids: CASRVRATDLHFNYGYTF.

This clonotype has a count of ten or more. V usage is TRBV12-3 or TRBV12-4 and J usage is TRBJ2-5, with unresolved D. This CDR3 comprises 14 residues. The V end was cut by 5 bases, the J end by 5 bases, with 15 bases between. CDR3 amino acids: CASSPRGQPETQYF. In DNA, the CDR3 is TGTGCCAGCAGTCCCCGAGGTCAACCGGAGACCCAGTACTTC.

This clonotype was seen a handful of times. The chain employs TRBV7-9 and TRBJ2-5, with D perhaps matching TRBD1 (6 bases). Germline V gene sequence: CDR1 SEHNR, CDR2 FQNEAQ (reference sequence). The V gene lost 11 bases and the J gene lost 0 bases, with 10 bases spanning the gap. This CDR3 region has 12 residues. The CDR3 DNA is TGTGCCGGGGGCCCCGACCAAGAGACCCAGTACTTC. Translation gives CAGGPDQETQYF.

The rearrangement links TRBV20-1 to TRBJ2-5; D gene unclear. The CDR3 has 16 residues. The ends were cut back, 1 base at V and 1 base at J, with 16 bases in the middle. Germline V CDR1 and CDR2: DFQATT, SNEGSKA (reference sequence). The CDR3 nucleotides are TGCAGTGCTAGAGGTTTCCTCTTCAGCTTCCAAGAGACCCAGTACTTC. Protein sequence: CSARGFLFSFQETQYF.

Worth noting for this clonotype: This likely stems from a read error, as it lies one base from a far larger clone. The chain carries TRBV7-2 and TRBJ2-5; D is unclear. This CDR3 region has 12 residues. V was trimmed by 5 bases and J by 0 bases, leaving 4 bases between them. Per the germline V gene, CDR1 is SGHTA and CDR2 is FQGNSA. This CDR3 reads CASSLHQETQYF. CDR3 nucleotide sequence: TGTGCCAGCAGCCTCCACCAAGAGACCCAGTACTTC.

This clonotype was recorded a few times. The gene calls are TRBV27 and TRBJ2-7; D uncertain. V was cut by 8 bases and J by 0 bases, with 14 bases left in between. The CDR3 has 14 amino acids. CDR1 and CDR2 from the germline V gene are MNHEY and SMNVEV (reference sequence). The CDR3 region has the DNA TGTGCCAGCGGTGAAACCCGTCTCTCCTACGAGCAGTACTTC. Protein: CASGETRLSYEQYF.

This clonotype occurred a few times. The gene calls are TRBV7-9 and TRBJ1-1; no firm D call. CDR1 is SEHNR, CDR2 FQNEAQ, per germline (reference sequence). Trimming left V 4 bases short and J 1 base short, with 13 bases between. The CDR3 extends over 15 amino acids. CDR3: CASSSELLRNTEAFF. CDR3 nucleotides: TGTGCCAGCAGCTCAGAACTTCTCAGGAACACTGAAGCTTTCTTT. Supplemented by reference TRBV7-9 and TRBJ1-1, the full variable domain reads DTGVSQNPRHKITKRGQNVTFRCDPISEHNRLYWYRQTLGQGPEFLTYFQNEAQLEKSRLLSDRFSAERPKGSFSTLEIQRTEQGDSAMYLCASSSELLRNTEAFFGQGTRLTVV.

This clonotype was detected only a few times. V is TRBV29-1 and J is TRBJ2-3, with TRBD2 matching 8 bases. Unmatched junction bases numbered 9, after V lost 4 bases and J lost 6 bases. The CDR3 sequence is 14 residues long. The germline CDR1 and CDR2 sequences are SQVTM and ANQGSEA. This CDR3 is CSVVASGLWDTQYF. The CDR3 bases are TGCAGCGTTGTCGCTAGCGGGCTATGGGATACGCAGTATTTT.

This chain connects TRBV28 to TRBJ1-5, with D possibly being TRBD1 (6 bases). Trimming left V 6 bases short and J 0 bases short, with 18 bases between. CDR1 is MDHEN, CDR2 SYDVKM, per germline. This CDR3 contains 17 residues. This chain's CDR3 is CASSTIRTVYSNQPQHF. CDR3 DNA: TGTGCCAGCAGCACAATCCGGACAGTTTATAGCAATCAGCCCCAGCATTTT.